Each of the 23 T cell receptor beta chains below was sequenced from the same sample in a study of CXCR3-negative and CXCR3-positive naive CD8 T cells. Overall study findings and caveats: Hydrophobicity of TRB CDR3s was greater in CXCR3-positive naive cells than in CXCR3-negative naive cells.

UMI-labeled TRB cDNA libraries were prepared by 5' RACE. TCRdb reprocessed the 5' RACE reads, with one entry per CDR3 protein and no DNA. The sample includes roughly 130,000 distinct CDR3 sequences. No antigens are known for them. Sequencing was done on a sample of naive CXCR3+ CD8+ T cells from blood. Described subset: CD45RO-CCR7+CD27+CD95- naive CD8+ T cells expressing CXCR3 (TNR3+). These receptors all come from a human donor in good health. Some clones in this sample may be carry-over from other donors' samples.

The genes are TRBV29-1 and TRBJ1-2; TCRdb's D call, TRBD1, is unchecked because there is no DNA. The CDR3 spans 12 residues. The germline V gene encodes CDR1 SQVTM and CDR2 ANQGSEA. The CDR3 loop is CSVEQGNYGYTF.

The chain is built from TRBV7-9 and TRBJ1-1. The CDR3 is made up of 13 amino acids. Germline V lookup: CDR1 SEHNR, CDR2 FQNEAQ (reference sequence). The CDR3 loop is CASSRAGNTEAFF.

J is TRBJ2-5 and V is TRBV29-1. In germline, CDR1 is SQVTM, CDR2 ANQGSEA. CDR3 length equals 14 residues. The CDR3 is CSVEEVGFGETQYF.

The CDR3: CASSYPDRTGDTEAFF. The chain joins TRBV7-9 to TRBJ1-1; TCRdb returns TRBD1, unconfirmable since there is no DNA. CDR1 and CDR2 (germline): SEHNR, FQNEAQ (reference sequence). This CDR3 spans 16 amino acids.

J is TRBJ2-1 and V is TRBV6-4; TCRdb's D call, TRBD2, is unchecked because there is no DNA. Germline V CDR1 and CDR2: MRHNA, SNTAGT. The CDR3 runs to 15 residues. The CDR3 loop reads CASSDSTSGSDEQFF.

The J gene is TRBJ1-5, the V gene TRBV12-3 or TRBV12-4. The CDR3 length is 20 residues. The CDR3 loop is CASSFSPMGPHAYSNQPQHF.

This CDR3 is CSVEEGLAKNIQYF. The genes are TRBV29-1 and TRBJ2-4. The CDR3 is 14 amino acids. Per the germline V gene, CDR1 is SQVTM and CDR2 is ANQGSEA.

The CDR3 loop is CASRLAWDRGNTGELFF. The V gene is TRBV28, the J gene TRBJ2-2; TCRdb's D gene call, TRBD1, goes unchecked for lack of DNA. Per germline, CDR1 MDHEN and CDR2 SYDVKM. The CDR3 is made up of 17 amino acids.

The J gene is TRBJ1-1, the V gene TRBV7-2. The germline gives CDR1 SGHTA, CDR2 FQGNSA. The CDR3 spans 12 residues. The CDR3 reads CASSRKSAEAFF.

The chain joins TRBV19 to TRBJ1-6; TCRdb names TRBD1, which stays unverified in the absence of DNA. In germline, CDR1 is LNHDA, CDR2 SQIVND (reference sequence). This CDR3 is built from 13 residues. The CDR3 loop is CASSGQGNSPLHF.

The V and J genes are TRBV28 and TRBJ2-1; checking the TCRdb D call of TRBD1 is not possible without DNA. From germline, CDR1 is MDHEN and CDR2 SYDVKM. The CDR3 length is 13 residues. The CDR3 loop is CASRGTGFYEQFF. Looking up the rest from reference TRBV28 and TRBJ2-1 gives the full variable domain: DVKVTQSSRYLVKRTGEKVFLECVQDMDHENMFWYRQDPGLGLRLIYFSYDVKMKEKGDIPEGYSVSREKKERFSLILESASTNQTSMYLCASRGTGFYEQFFGPGTRLTVL.

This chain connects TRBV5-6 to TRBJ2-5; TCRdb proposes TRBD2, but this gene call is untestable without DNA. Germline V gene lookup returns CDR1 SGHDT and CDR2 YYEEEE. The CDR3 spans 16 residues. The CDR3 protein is CASSLDTSVPQKTQYF.

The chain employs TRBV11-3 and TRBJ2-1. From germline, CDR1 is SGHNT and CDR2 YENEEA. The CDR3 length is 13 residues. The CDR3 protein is CASSSLPYNEQFF.

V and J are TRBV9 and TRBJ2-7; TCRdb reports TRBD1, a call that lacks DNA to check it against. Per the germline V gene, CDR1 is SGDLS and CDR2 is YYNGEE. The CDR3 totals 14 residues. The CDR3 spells CASSGTGGKYEQYF.

This CDR3 reads CASSPQGRLYNEQFF. This chain uses TRBV13 with TRBJ2-1; absent DNA, TCRdb's TRBD1 call cannot be checked. This CDR3 has 15 amino acids. Germline V CDR1 and CDR2: PRHDT, FYEKMQ (reference sequence). Variable domain in full (rest from reference TRBV13 and TRBJ2-1): AAGVIQSPRHLIKEKRETATLKCYPIPRHDTVYWYQQGPGQDPQFLISFYEKMQSDKGSIPDRFSAQQFSDYHSELNMSSLELGDSALYFCASSPQGRLYNEQFFGPGTRLTVL.

The CDR3 spells CASSSRWNEQFF. The chain uses TRBV28 and TRBJ2-1; the D call of TRBD1 rests on TCRdb alone, since no DNA is present to check it. Germline CDR1 and CDR2: MDHEN and SYDVKM. The CDR3 contains 12 residues.

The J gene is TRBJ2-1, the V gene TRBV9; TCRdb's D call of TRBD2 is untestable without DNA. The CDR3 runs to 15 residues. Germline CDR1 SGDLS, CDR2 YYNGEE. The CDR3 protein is CASSSQAGGHNEQFF.

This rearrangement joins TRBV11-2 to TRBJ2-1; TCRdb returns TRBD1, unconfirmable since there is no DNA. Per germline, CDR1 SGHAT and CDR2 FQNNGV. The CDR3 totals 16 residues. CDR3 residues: CASSTGTGYSYNEQFF. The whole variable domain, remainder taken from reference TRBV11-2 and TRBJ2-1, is EAGVAQSPRYKIIEKRQSVAFWCNPISGHATLYWYQQILGQGPKLLIQFQNNGVVDDSQLPKDRFSAERLKGVDSTLKIQPAKLEDSAVYLCASSTGTGYSYNEQFFGPGTRLTVL.

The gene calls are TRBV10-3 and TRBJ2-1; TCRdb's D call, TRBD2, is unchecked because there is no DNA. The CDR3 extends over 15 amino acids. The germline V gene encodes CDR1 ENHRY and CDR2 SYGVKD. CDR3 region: CAISESADYSSEQFF.

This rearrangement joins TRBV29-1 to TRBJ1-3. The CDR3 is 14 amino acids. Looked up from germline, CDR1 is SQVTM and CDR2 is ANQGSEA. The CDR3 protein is CSVKDSSSGNTIYF.

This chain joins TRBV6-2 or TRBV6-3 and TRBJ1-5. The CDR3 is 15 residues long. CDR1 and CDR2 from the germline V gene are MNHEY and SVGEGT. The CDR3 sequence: CGSSLTTAGRQPQHF.

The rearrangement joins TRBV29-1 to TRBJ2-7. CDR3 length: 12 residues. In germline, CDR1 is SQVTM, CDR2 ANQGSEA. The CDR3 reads CSVEQTPYEQYF.

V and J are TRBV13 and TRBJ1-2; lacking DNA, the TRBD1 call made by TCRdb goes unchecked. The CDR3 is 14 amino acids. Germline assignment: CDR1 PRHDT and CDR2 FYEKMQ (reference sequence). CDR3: CASSRDRERNGYTF.